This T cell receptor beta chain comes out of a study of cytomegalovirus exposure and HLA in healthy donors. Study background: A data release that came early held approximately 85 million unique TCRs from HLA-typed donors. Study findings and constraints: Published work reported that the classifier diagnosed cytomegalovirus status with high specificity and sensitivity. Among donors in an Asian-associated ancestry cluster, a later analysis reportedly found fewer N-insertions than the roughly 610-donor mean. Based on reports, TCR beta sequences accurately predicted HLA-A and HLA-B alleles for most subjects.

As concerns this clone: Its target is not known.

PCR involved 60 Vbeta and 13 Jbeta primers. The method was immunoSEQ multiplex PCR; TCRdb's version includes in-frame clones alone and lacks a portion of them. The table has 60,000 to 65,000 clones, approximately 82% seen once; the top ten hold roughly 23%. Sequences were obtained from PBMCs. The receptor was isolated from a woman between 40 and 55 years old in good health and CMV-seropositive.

The CDR3 here is CASSLRRGYTF. The CDR3 nucleotides read TGTGCCAGCAGCCTAAGGCGGGGCTACACCTTC. The chain has TRBV5-6 and TRBJ1-2; D gene ambiguous. There are 11 residues in the CDR3. The ends were cut back, 4 bases at V and 8 bases at J, with 9 bases in the middle. Looked up from germline, CDR1 is SGHDT and CDR2 is YYEEEE.